A single sample is the source of the 26 T cell receptor beta chains below, sequenced in a study of T cells after yellow fever vaccination. TCRdb re-called the 5' RACE reads with MiXCR, one entry per CDR3 protein. The sample contains about 50,000 distinct CDR3 sequences, 6% to 8% of which appear only once. Sample: CD8+ T cells sorted from PBMCs, taken around 14 days after the first yellow fever vaccination. These receptors were collected from a man aged 18 to 29 who received the YFV17D yellow fever vaccine.

The V call is TRBV7-2, the J call TRBJ2-5; D is unresolved. CDR3 length: 15 residues. CDR1 SGHTA and CDR2 FQGNSA come from the germline V gene. Trimming took 4 bases from V and 4 from J, leaving 16 bases between them. CDR3 DNA: TGTGCCAGCAGCTCCGATAGCCTTGGTTTAGAGACCCAGTACTTC. This translates into CASSSDSLGLETQYF.

The rearrangement uses TRBV27 and TRBJ1-4, with D uncertain. Trimming removed 7 bases at V and 4 bases at J, with 13 bases between. Germline V gene sequence: CDR1 MNHEY, CDR2 SMNVEV (reference sequence). The CDR3 extends over 14 amino acids. This CDR3 is CASNFGKGNEKLFF. CDR3 DNA: TGTGCCAGCAATTTTGGGAAGGGTAATGAAAAACTGTTTTTT.

This clonotype was seen repeatedly, ten times or more. The V and J genes are TRBV4-1 and TRBJ1-6; D is possibly TRBD1 (6 bases). The CDR3 totals 15 residues. Germline CDR1 and CDR2: MGHRA and YSYEKL. Trimming stripped 4 bases from V and 8 bases from J, with 15 bases between. The CDR3 sequence: CASSREARTDSPLHF. The CDR3 bases are TGCGCCAGCAGCCGAGAGGCAAGGACAGATTCACCCCTCCACTTT.

This clonotype was seen ten or more times. The chain is built from TRBV4-3 and TRBJ2-5; 10 nucleotides agree with TRBD2. V was clipped by 4 bases and J by 6 bases; unmatched bases: 8. The V gene's germline CDR1 is LGHNA and CDR2 YSLEER. The CDR3 totals 15 residues. The DNA of the CDR3 is TGCGCCAGCAGCCCCGCCAGCGGGGGGGGGCAGACCCAGTACTTC. Protein: CASSPASGGGQTQYF.

Many counts were recorded for this clonotype. This chain connects TRBV4-1 to TRBJ2-2, with D unresolved. Trimming shortened V by 1 base and J by 0 bases, and 3 bases separated the two germline ends. The CDR3 runs to 14 residues. The germline CDR1 and CDR2 sequences are MGHRA and YSYEKL. The CDR3 region is CASSQGTNTGELFF. The CDR3 DNA follows: TGCGCCAGCAGCCAAGGCACGAACACCGGGGAGCTGTTTTTT.

As regards this clonotype: A clone one base away is much larger, so this may be a read error. The V and J genes are TRBV10-3 and TRBJ2-3; 12 positions match TRBD2. The length of the CDR3 is 20 residues. Germline values: CDR1 ENHRY, CDR2 SYGVKD. V shed 0 bases, J shed 5 bases, and the junction held 15 bases outside the gene matches. CDR3 sequence reads: CAISESPTTTSGGYIDTQYF. CDR3 sequence (DNA): TGTGCCATCAGTGAGTCCCCCACGACGACTAGCGGGGGCTATATAGATACGCAGTATTTT.

This clonotype has at least ten counts. The chain is built from TRBV28 and TRBJ1-2, with 12 bases aligning to TRBD1. The CDR3 consists of 15 residues. Trimming cost V 5 bases and J 4 bases; bases outside gene matches: 5. CDR1 and CDR2 (germline): MDHEN, SYDVKM. The CDR3 loop is CASSNRDRGLYGYTF. The DNA of the CDR3 is TGTGCCAGCAGTAACCGGGACAGGGGGCTCTATGGCTACACCTTC.

This clonotype was seen many times. The genes are TRBV20-1 and TRBJ2-5; possible D gene TRBD2, 5 bases. The V end lost 1 base, the J end lost 2 bases, and 8 bases lay between the germline ends. Germline V CDR1 and CDR2: DFQATT, SNEGSKA (reference sequence). This CDR3 is 13 amino acids long. Here the CDR3 reads CSARAREQETQYF. The CDR3 DNA is TGCAGTGCTAGAGCCCGGGAACAAGAGACCCAGTACTTC.

In its sample, this clonotype was seen many times. This chain uses TRBV20-1 with TRBJ1-2; D is perhaps TRBD1 (5 bases). CDR1 is DFQATT and CDR2 is SNEGSKA in the germline V gene (reference sequence). There are 15 residues in the CDR3. V was pared by 5 bases and J by 4 bases, with 20 bases between. The CDR3 coding sequence is TGCAGTGCTCCCGGGAGGGGTGGGGAAAGCTATGGCTACACCTTC. Amino acid sequence: CSAPGRGGESYGYTF.

This clonotype was observed many times. The V gene is TRBV12-3 or TRBV12-4, the J gene TRBJ2-7; maybe TRBD1 (6 bases). This CDR3 comprises 14 residues. With 3 bases removed from V and 6 bases from J, the gap between germline ends came to 15 bases. The CDR3 sequence is CASSFRRVGGEQYF. CDR3 bases: TGTGCCAGCAGTTTTAGAAGGGTAGGGGGCGAGCAGTACTTC.

This clonotype was counted a few times. The chain employs TRBV6-6 and TRBJ1-5, with D uncertain. The length of the CDR3 is 10 residues. CDR1 and CDR2 from the germline V gene are MNHNY and SVGAGI (reference sequence). The V end lost 10 bases, the J end lost 6 bases, and 7 bases lay between the germline ends. CDR3 DNA sequence: TGTGCCATTGGCCGTCAGCCCCAGCATTTT. It encodes CAIGRQPQHF.

This clonotype was observed at least ten times. The rearrangement uses TRBV6-1 and TRBJ2-7, with D tentatively TRBD1 (6 bases). The CDR3 spans 16 residues. Germline lookup yields CDR1 MNHNS and CDR2 SASEGT. V lost 2 bases, J lost 3 bases, and 17 bases lay in between. As DNA, the CDR3 is TGTGCCAGCAGTGAACTCCCAGGGGTAGGTCTCTACGAGCAGTACTTC. Translating it yields CASSELPGVGLYEQYF.

This clonotype occurred many times. The gene calls are TRBV12-3 or TRBV12-4 and TRBJ2-3; a weak D match, TRBD1 (6 bases). Trimming pared 1 base from V and 6 bases from J, leaving 8 bases between. The CDR3 has 13 amino acids. CDR3 DNA sequence: TGTGCCAGCAGTTTAGTGGGGGCGGATACGCAGTATTTT. Its protein product is CASSLVGADTQYF.

This clonotype was found many times. The genes are TRBV15 and TRBJ1-1, with D tentatively TRBD1 (5 bases). Trimming removed 0 bases from V and 1 base from J, with 6 bases in between. Germline loops: CDR1 LNHNV, CDR2 YYDKDF (reference sequence). The CDR3 consists of 14 residues. The CDR3 bases are TGTGCCACCAGCAGAGAGGGGGAGAACACTGAAGCTTTCTTT. Amino acid sequence: CATSREGENTEAFF.

Many counts were recorded for this clonotype. This chain connects TRBV4-3 to TRBJ2-1; D possibly corresponds to TRBD2 (5 bases). V gave up 1 base and J gave up 8 bases, with 15 bases separating them. The CDR3 has 15 amino acids. The germline V gene encodes CDR1 LGHNA and CDR2 YSLEER. The CDR3 reads CASSQGWGLAHEQFF. The CDR3 region has the DNA TGCGCCAGCAGCCAAGGTTGGGGTCTAGCTCATGAGCAGTTCTTC.

This clonotype was seen repeatedly, ten times or more. The J gene is TRBJ2-6, the V gene TRBV9; weak D call: TRBD2 (5 bases). The CDR3 consists of 17 residues. CDR1 is SGDLS, CDR2 YYNGEE, per germline. Trimming removed 0 bases from V and 2 bases from J, with 12 bases in between. The CDR3 loop reads CASSVAPRGTGANVLTF. The CDR3, as DNA: TGTGCCAGCAGCGTAGCCCCTAGAGGGACTGGGGCCAACGTCCTGACTTTC.

This clonotype was seen repeatedly, ten times or more. The rearrangement joins TRBV11-1 to TRBJ1-2, with a possible D match to TRBD1 (5 bases). Trimming took 5 bases from V and 3 from J, leaving 25 bases between them. Germline CDR1 reads SGHAT; CDR2 reads FQDESV (reference sequence). The CDR3 loop spans 18 amino acids. In DNA, the CDR3 is TGTGCCAGCAGCCATAGCCCCCTCGGGAGGCAGGGTGACTATGGCTACACCTTC. Its protein product is CASSHSPLGRQGDYGYTF.

This clonotype was recorded many times. V and J are TRBV21-1 and TRBJ1-2; the D call TRBD1 from the table was never checked on the DNA. TRBV21-1 is deemed a pseudogene. The CDR3 length is 14 residues. The CDR3 reads CASPTGGINYGYTF. The DNA for the CDR3 is TGTGCCAGCCCGACAGGGGGCATTAACTATGGCTACACCTTC.

The rearrangement links TRBV6-2 or TRBV6-3 to TRBJ2-1; the match to TRBD2 covers 12 bases. The germline V gene encodes CDR1 MNHEY and CDR2 SVGEGT. The CDR3 extends over 16 amino acids. The J segment lost 2 bases and the V segment lost 5 bases, leaving 4 bases of the junction unmatched. CDR3 sequence: CASSPGLAGPYNEQFF. CDR3 in DNA: TGTGCCAGCAGTCCAGGACTAGCGGGGCCCTACAATGAGCAGTTCTTC.

This clonotype was picked up a small number of times. V gene TRBV7-9 combines with J gene TRBJ1-1; tentative D call: TRBD1 (5 bases). The CDR3 consists of 15 residues. In germline, CDR1 is SEHNR, CDR2 FQNEAQ (reference sequence). The V gene lost 2 bases and the J gene lost 0 bases, with 10 bases spanning the gap. This CDR3 reads CASSLQGGMNTEAFF. The CDR3 nucleotides read TGTGCCAGCAGCTTACAGGGTGGGATGAACACTGAAGCTTTCTTT.

This clonotype was observed at least ten times. The genes are TRBV11-2 and TRBJ2-1; D is unresolved. Germline V gives CDR1 SGHAT, CDR2 FQNNGV. The CDR3 runs to 14 residues. V was cut by 0 bases and J by 8 bases, with 11 bases left in between. CDR3 amino acids: CASSLEGSMHEQFF. Here the CDR3 DNA reads TGTGCCAGCAGCTTAGAAGGTAGTATGCATGAGCAGTTCTTC.

This clonotype appeared many times. In DNA, the CDR3 is TGCAGCGTTGACGAGGGCGCAGATACGCAGTATTTT. Residues: CSVDEGADTQYF. This rearrangement joins TRBV29-1 to TRBJ2-3, with D possibly being TRBD2 (5 bases). Trimming left V 3 bases short and J 4 bases short, with 8 bases between. Germline assignment: CDR1 SQVTM and CDR2 ANQGSEA. This CDR3 spans 12 amino acids.

This clonotype was picked up many times. The rearrangement joins TRBV20-1 to TRBJ1-5; 7 positions agree with TRBD1. CDR1 is DFQATT and CDR2 is SNEGSKA in the germline V gene (reference sequence). The CDR3 has 16 amino acids. V shed 0 bases and J 4 bases; nucleotides not matched to a gene: 9. CDR3 in amino acids: CSARDKKGAWNQPQHF. The CDR3 DNA is TGCAGTGCTAGAGATAAAAAGGGGGCCTGGAATCAGCCCCAGCATTTT.

This clonotype was seen many times. This chain uses TRBV19 with TRBJ2-1, with 7 positions matching TRBD1. This CDR3 comprises 16 residues. Unmatched junction bases numbered 13, after V lost 4 bases and J lost 7 bases. The germline V gene has CDR1 LNHDA and CDR2 SQIVND (reference sequence). The CDR3 here is CASSKHYYRGGNEQFF. For the CDR3, the DNA is TGTGCCAGTAGTAAGCATTATTACAGGGGTGGGAATGAGCAGTTCTTC.

The chain uses TRBV27 and TRBJ1-5, with D maybe TRBD1 (5 bases). V shed 8 bases and J shed 0 bases, with 14 bases lying between them. The CDR3 has 15 residues. The germline V gene encodes CDR1 MNHEY and CDR2 SMNVEV (reference sequence). The CDR3 loop is CASSTGTLSNQPQHF. In DNA, the CDR3 is TGTGCCAGCTCTACCGGGACCCTTAGCAATCAGCCCCAGCATTTT.

This clonotype was counted many times. The CDR3 DNA sequence: TGTGCCAGCAGCCGGACGGGCGACTACGAGCAGTACGTC. Translation: CASSRTGDYEQYV. The rearrangement uses TRBV28 and TRBJ2-7; the D is unclear. The CDR3 has 13 residues. Trimming shortened V by 6 bases and J by 3 bases, and 12 bases separated the two germline ends. Looked up from germline, CDR1 is MDHEN and CDR2 is SYDVKM.